This T cell receptor beta chain was identified in a study of T cells in Graves' hyperthyroidism and ophthalmopathy. RNA transcripts were the template for amplifying TCR beta CDR3 regions. A set of HTBI primers served as the primers for a first-round RT-PCR of the TCR CDR3. TCRdb re-analysed the multiplex PCR reads in MiXCR, keeping a single row per CDR3 protein. The sample holds hundreds of thousands of distinct CDR3 sequences; about 15% are singletons and the top ten take roughly 10%. Ten or more counts support this clonotype. The V gene's germline CDR1 is SGHTA and CDR2 FQGNSA. V lost 1 base to trimming and J lost 6 bases, with 12 bases between them. The CDR3 is made up of 14 amino acids.

The receptor's source is a woman aged 18 to 35 with Graves' hyperthyroidism. Input material: blood. This chain links TRBV7-2 with TRBJ1-1; weak D call: TRBD1 (6 bases). The CDR3 protein is CASSLDGGGAEAFF. CDR3 nucleotide sequence: TGTGCCAGCAGCTTAGACGGCGGGGGCGCTGAAGCTTTCTTT. Variable domain in full (rest from reference TRBV7-2 and TRBJ1-1): GAGVSQSPSNKVTEKGKDVELRCDPISGHTALYWYRQSLGQGLEFLIYFQGNSAPDKSGLPSDRFSAERTGGSVSTLTIQRTQQEDSAVYLCASSLDGGGAEAFFGQGTRLTVV.